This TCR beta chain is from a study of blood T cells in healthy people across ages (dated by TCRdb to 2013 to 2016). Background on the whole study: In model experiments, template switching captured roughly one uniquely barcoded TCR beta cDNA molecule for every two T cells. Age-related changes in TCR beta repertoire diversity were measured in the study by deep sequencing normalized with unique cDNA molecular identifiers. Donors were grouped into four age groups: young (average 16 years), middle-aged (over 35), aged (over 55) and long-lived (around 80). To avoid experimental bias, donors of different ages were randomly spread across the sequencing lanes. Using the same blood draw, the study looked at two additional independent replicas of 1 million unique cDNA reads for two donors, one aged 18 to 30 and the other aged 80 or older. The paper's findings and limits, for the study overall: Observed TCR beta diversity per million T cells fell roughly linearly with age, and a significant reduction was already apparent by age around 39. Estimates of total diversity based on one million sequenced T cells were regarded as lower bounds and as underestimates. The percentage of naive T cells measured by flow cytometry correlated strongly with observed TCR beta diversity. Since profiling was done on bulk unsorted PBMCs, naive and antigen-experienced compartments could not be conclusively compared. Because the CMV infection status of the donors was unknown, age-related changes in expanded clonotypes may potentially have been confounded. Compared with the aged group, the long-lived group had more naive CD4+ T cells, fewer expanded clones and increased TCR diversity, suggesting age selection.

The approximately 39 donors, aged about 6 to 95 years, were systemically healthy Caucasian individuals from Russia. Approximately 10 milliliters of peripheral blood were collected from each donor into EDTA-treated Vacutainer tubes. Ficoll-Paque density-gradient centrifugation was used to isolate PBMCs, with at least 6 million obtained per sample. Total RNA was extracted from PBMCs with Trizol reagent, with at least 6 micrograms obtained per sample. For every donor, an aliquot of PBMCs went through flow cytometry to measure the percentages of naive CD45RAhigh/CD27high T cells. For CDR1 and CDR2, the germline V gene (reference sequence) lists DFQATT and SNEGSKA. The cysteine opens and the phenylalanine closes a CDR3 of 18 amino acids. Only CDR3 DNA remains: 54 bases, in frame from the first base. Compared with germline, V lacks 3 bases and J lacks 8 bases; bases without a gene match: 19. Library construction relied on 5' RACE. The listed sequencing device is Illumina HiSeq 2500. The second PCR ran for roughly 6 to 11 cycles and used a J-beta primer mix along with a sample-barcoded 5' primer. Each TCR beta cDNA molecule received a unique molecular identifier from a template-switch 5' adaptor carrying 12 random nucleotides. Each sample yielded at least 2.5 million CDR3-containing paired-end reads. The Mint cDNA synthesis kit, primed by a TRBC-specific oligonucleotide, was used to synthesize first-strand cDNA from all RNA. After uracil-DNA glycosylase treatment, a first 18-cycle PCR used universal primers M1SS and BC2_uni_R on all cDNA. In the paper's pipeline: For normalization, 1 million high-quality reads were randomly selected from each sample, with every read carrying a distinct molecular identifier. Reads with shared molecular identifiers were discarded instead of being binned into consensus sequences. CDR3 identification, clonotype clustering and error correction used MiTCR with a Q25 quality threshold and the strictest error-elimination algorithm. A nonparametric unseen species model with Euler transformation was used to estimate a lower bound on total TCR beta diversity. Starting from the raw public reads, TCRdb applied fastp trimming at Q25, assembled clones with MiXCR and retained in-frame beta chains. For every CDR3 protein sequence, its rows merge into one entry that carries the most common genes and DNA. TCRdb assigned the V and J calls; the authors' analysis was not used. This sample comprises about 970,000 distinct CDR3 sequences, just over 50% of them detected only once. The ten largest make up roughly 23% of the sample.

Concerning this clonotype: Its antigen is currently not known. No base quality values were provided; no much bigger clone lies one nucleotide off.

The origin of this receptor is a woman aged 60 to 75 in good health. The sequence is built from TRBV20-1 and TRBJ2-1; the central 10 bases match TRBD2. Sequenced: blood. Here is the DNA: TGCAGTGCTAGTCCCCCCGGGGCTAGCGGGAGCATTTTCGATGAGCAGTTCTTC. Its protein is CSASPPGASGSIFDEQFF.